Included here is one T cell receptor (beta chain) sequence, with context. This clonotype was picked up many times. Its antigen is still unknown. Per-base quality was not reported, and no clone a single base away is much larger than it. The CDR3 has 13 amino acids, counting the end cysteine and phenylalanine. The entry retains the CDR3 DNA only, 39 bases that are in frame from base 1. CDR1 MNHEY and CDR2 SVGAGI are derived from the germline V gene. V is reduced by 2 bases and J by 3 bases, leaving a spacing of 5 bases between them. This record belongs to a study of CD8 T cells in ankylosing spondylitis (dated by TCRdb to 2016 to 2017). Concerning the study at large: The study profiled T cell receptor beta repertoires in healthy donors and ankylosing spondylitis patients to find disease-linked TCR variants. In total, the full study cohort was made up of some 110 healthy donors and approximately 24 ankylosing spondylitis patients. Peripheral blood was sampled, and synovial fluid was also collected from ankylosing spondylitis patients.

Sequencing instrument: Illumina HiSeq 2500. TCR beta libraries were prepared by quantitative 5'-RACE with molecular barcodes. As for the original processing: A new computational method, built on a probabilistic model of VDJ rearrangement, was used to identify disease-linked TCR variants. TCRdb reprocessing: public reads trimmed at Q25 with fastp, clones called with MiXCR, in-frame beta chains kept. One record per CDR3 amino acid sequence lists the most common genes and DNA. Clone size and V and J calls follow TCRdb, not the original study. Recorded for this sample are about 92,000 distinct CDR3 sequences; around 10% of them occurred a single time. The ten largest clonotypes hold approximately 4.8% of the sample. Overall study results and their limits: Significant enrichment of the disease-linked clones was reported in matched synovial fluid samples from ankylosing spondylitis patients. The disease-linked clones had a CD8+ phenotype and were found at relatively low frequencies in peripheral blood. Blood from ankylosing spondylitis patients appeared to be characterized by a TCR beta motif made up of seven or eight highly homologous amino acid variants. Some motif variants had previously been reported in the synovial fluid and blood of reactive arthritis patients, which suggests shared mechanisms of disease initiation.

The sample was blood, either unsorted or a sorted T cell fraction (not recorded which). The chain employs TRBV6-5 and TRBJ2-1, with no confidently assigned D gene. The receptor was isolated from a male donor with ankylosing spondylitis or in good health (not recorded which). CDR3 region: CASSYGFYNEQFF. The nucleotide sequence reads as follows: TGTGCCAGCAGTTACGGATTCTACAATGAGCAGTTCTTC.